This T cell receptor beta chain was sequenced during a study of blood T cell repertoires in COVID-19. The wider study: Both acute and convalescent COVID-19 samples were obtained from the United States, Italy and Spain. PBMCs, B-cell-depleted T cells, or T cells were the source of the cDNA or gDNA that made up the material.

In germline, CDR1 is SGHAT, CDR2 FQNNGV. J was trimmed by 2 bases and V by 5 bases; bases with no gene match: 11. CDR3 length: 17 amino acids. In the original workflow: Scientists estimated how many nucleated cells there were by amplifying reference gene primers. Sequencing was performed with immunoSEQ multiplex PCR; in TCRdb, only in-frame clones are kept and a portion is missing. Clonal size and the V and J genes are those of that table, whereas D and trimming came from the DNA. In the table there are fewer than 120,000 clones, more than 75% of which are singletons. The clonotype comes from a woman in her forties or fifties with acute or convalescent COVID-19. V is TRBV11-2 and J is TRBJ2-7, with 11 nucleotides matching TRBD2. Sequenced: peripheral blood. The CDR3, as DNA: TGTGCCAGCAGCGTACGCACGGGACTAGCGGTACCCTACGAGCAGTACTTC. Amino acids: CASSVRTGLAVPYEQYF.